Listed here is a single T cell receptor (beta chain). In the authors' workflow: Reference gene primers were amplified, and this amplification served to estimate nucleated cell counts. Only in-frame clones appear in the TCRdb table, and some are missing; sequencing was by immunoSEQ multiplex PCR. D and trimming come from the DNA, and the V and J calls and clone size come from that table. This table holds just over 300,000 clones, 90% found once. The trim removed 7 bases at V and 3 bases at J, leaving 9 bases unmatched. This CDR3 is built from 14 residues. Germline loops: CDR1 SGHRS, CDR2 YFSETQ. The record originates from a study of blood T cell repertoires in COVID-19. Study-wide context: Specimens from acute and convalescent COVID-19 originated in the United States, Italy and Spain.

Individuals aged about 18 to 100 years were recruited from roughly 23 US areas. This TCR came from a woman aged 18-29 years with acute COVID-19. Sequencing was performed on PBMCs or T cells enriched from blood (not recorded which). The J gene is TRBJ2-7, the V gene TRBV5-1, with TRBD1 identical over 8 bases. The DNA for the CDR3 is TGCGCCAGCGGCTACCGACAGGGGAGCTACGAGCAGTACTTC. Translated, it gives CASGYRQGSYEQYF.